A single sample gave rise to the 12 T cell receptor beta chains below, sequenced in a study of PD-L1 blockade in urothelial cancer. Using immunoSEQ multiplex PCR, the repertoire was profiled, and TCRdb retains in-frame clones only, with some absent. Found here are around 50,000 clones, approximately 85% of them singletons; the top ten hold about 2%. Time point given: peripheral blood 6 weeks after treatment start. The sample consisted of PBMCs, taken around atezolizumab (anti-PD-L1) treatment. The receptor source for this set is a middle-aged man with urothelial cancer.

This clone ranks as medium-sized. V gene TRBV7-3 combines with J gene TRBJ2-3; a weak D match, TRBD2 (6 bases). Germline CDR1 SGHTA, CDR2 FQGTGA. CDR3 length: 18 amino acids. Trimming took 2 bases from V and 0 from J, leaving 18 bases between them. The CDR3 bases are TGTGCCAGCAGCTTATATTCGGATCGCGGGGCGAGCACAGATACGCAGTATTTT. This gives the protein CASSLYSDRGASTDTQYF.

The chain has TRBV15 and TRBJ2-1; 7 positions agree with TRBD2. CDR3 size: 14 residues. Germline CDR1 is LNHNV and CDR2 is YYDKDF (reference sequence). The V segment lost 1 base and the J segment 6 bases; nucleotides outside the gene matches: 3. DNA of the CDR3: TGTGCCACCAGCAGAGTGACTAGCTTCAATGAGCAGTTCTTC. Protein: CATSRVTSFNEQFF.

The chain is built from TRBV5-1 and TRBJ2-3; 8 nucleotides align to TRBD2. Germline CDR1 and CDR2: SGHRS and YFSETQ. The CDR3 has 14 residues. Germline trimming cut 0 bases from V and 3 bases from J; bases unmatched to any gene: 0. The CDR3 reads CASSLGGRTDTQYF. DNA of the CDR3: TGCGCCAGCAGCTTGGGCGGGAGGACAGATACGCAGTATTTT.

The gene calls are TRBV18 and TRBJ2-5, with D possibly being TRBD1 (5 bases). V was pared by 0 bases and J by 4 bases, with 9 bases between. In germline, CDR1 is KGHSH, CDR2 LQKENI. This CDR3 comprises 14 residues. The chain's CDR3 is CASSPPQGRETQYF. DNA of the CDR3: TGTGCCAGCTCACCACCGCAGGGAAGAGAGACCCAGTACTTC.

The J gene is TRBJ1-2, the V gene TRBV5-6; D not resolved. The CDR3 runs to 13 residues. The germline V gene encodes CDR1 SGHDT and CDR2 YYEEEE. V gave up 4 bases and J gave up 0 bases, with 7 bases separating them. The CDR3 spells CASSATSNYGYTF. CDR3 DNA: TGTGCCAGCAGCGCGACATCTAACTATGGCTACACCTTC.

CDR3 amino acids: CASSPRGSSFEKLFF. In DNA, the CDR3 is TGTGCCAGCAGCCCCCGCGGAAGCTCATTTGAAAAACTGTTTTTT. The gene calls are TRBV11-2 and TRBJ1-4; D uncertain. Germline CDR1 SGHAT, CDR2 FQNNGV. V was trimmed by 5 bases and J by 7 bases, leaving 17 bases between them. The CDR3 runs to 15 residues.

The rearrangement uses TRBV19 and TRBJ2-1; D is undetermined. The CDR3 is 15 amino acids. Germline values: CDR1 LNHDA, CDR2 SQIVND (reference sequence). Trimming removed 10 bases from V and 0 bases from J, with 16 bases in between. The CDR3 loop reads CATRLDRSSYNEQFF. As DNA, the CDR3 is TGTGCCACCCGGCTCGACCGGAGCTCCTACAATGAGCAGTTCTTC.

This chain joins TRBV30 and TRBJ2-5, with D possibly being TRBD1 (6 bases). Trimming pared 5 bases from V and 0 bases from J, leaving 10 bases between. Germline CDR1 is GTSNPN and CDR2 is SVGIG (reference sequence). This CDR3 spans 13 amino acids. The CDR3, as DNA: TGTGCCTGGGACAGGAGGTACCAAGAGACCCAGTACTTC. Encoded protein: CAWDRRYQETQYF.

The chain employs TRBV6-4 and TRBJ2-1, with a possible D match to TRBD1 (6 bases). The germline V gene has CDR1 MRHNA and CDR2 SNTAGT. Trimming shortened V by 4 bases and J by 4 bases, and 8 bases separated the two germline ends. This CDR3 region has 13 residues. The CDR3 DNA sequence: TGTGCCAGCAGTGGGGGGCAGTACAATGAGCAGTTCTTC. Translated, it gives CASSGGQYNEQFF.

The chain joins TRBV12-5 to TRBJ2-3; 7 bases agree with TRBD2. From germline, CDR1 is LGHNT and CDR2 FRNRAP. The CDR3 has 18 amino acids. V dropped 0 bases and J dropped 2; count of bases not matched to a gene: 11. The CDR3: CASGLVPHLTSNTDTQYF. The CDR3 DNA reads as TGTGCTAGTGGTTTGGTACCTCACTTGACTAGCAACACAGATACGCAGTATTTT.

The chain links TRBV19 to TRBJ2-2; TRBD2 matches 9 bases. V gave up 1 base and J gave up 4 bases; unmatched junction bases: 7. This CDR3 comprises 17 residues. Germline lookup yields CDR1 LNHDA and CDR2 SQIVND (reference sequence). This CDR3 is CASSIARGGAGTGELFF. CDR3 in DNA: TGTGCCAGTAGTATAGCCCGCGGGGGGGCGGGCACCGGGGAGCTGTTTTTT.

This clone has just a few counts. The chain carries TRBV7-9 and TRBJ2-3, with D maybe TRBD2 (5 bases). The CDR3 is made up of 13 amino acids. CDR1 is SEHNR and CDR2 is FQNEAQ in the germline V gene (reference sequence). Trimming left V 6 bases short and J 1 base short, with 8 bases between. The CDR3 DNA follows: TGTGCCAGCAGACTAGACCGCACAGATACGCAGTATTTT. This translates into CASRLDRTDTQYF.